Following are 14 T cell receptor beta chains from one sample sequenced in a study of brain metastases from non-small cell lung cancer. The method was immunoSEQ multiplex PCR; TCRdb's version includes in-frame clones alone and lacks a portion of them. Among fewer than 15,000 clones listed, around 81% were seen once. Sequences were obtained from primary lung tumor tissue. These receptors originate from a donor at least 40 years old with non-small cell lung cancer.

The chain employs TRBV6-5 and TRBJ1-1; D is unresolved. This CDR3 contains 15 residues. Trimming took off 0 bases at V and 1 base at J, with 9 bases between the two ends. Germline CDR1 is MNHEY and CDR2 is SVGAGI. The CDR3: CASSYSWVTNTEAFF. CDR3 DNA sequence: TGTGCCAGCAGTTACTCGTGGGTAACGAACACTGAAGCTTTCTTT.

This chain joins TRBV12-3 or TRBV12-4 and TRBJ2-1; the D is unclear. Trimming removed 6 bases at V and 8 bases at J, with 14 bases between. This CDR3 has 13 residues. Here the CDR3 reads CASSSNRAYEQFF. The CDR3 bases are TGTGCCAGCAGCTCCAATCGGGCATATGAGCAGTTCTTC.

The chain recombines TRBV29-1 with TRBJ2-6, with D hard to call. The CDR3 has 15 amino acids. The V end was cut by 6 bases, the J end by 1 base, with 13 bases between. CDR1 and CDR2 from the germline V gene are SQVTM and ANQGSEA. The CDR3 DNA reads TGCAGCGTCCGAGTGGCTCTGTCTGGGGCCAACGTCCTGACTTTC. Its translation: CSVRVALSGANVLTF. Variable domain in full (rest from reference TRBV29-1 and TRBJ2-6): SAVISQKPSRDICQRGTSLTIQCQVDSQVTMMFWYRQQPGQSLTLIATANQGSEATYESGFVIDKFPISRPNLTFSTLTVSNMSPEDSSIYLCSVRVALSGANVLTFGAGSRLTVL.

A few counts support this clone. The chain couples TRBV30 to TRBJ1-1; D unresolved. With 2 bases removed from V and 6 bases from J, the gap between germline ends came to 13 bases. This CDR3 is 13 amino acids long. Germline V gene lookup returns CDR1 GTSNPN and CDR2 SVGIG (reference sequence). This CDR3 is CAWSPARLSEAFF. CDR3 DNA sequence: TGTGCCTGGAGTCCAGCCAGGTTATCTGAAGCTTTCTTT.

The chain has TRBV6-6 and TRBJ1-5; the D is unclear. Germline V gene lookup returns CDR1 MNHNY and CDR2 SVGAGI (reference sequence). V lost 7 bases to trimming and J lost 4 bases, with 11 bases between them. This CDR3 comprises 13 residues. The CDR3 spells CASISAANQPQHF. The CDR3 region has the DNA TGTGCCAGCATATCTGCCGCGAATCAGCCCCAGCATTTT.

The CDR3 DNA sequence: TGTGCCAGCAGCTTAAAGGATACGCAGTATTTT. It is translated as CASSLKDTQYF. The chain is built from TRBV11-1 and TRBJ2-3; D not resolved. Trimming stripped 2 bases from V and 6 bases from J, with 3 bases between. The length of the CDR3 is 11 residues. Germline-derived CDR1 and CDR2 are SGHAT and FQDESV (reference sequence).

The V call is TRBV30, the J call TRBJ1-3; D remains ambiguous. Trimming left V 4 bases short and J 1 base short, with 5 bases between. This CDR3 region has 12 residues. CDR1 is GTSNPN, CDR2 SVGIG, per germline (reference sequence). CDR3 sequence reads: CAWKRSGNTIYF. In nucleotides, the CDR3 is TGTGCCTGGAAGCGTTCTGGAAACACCATATATTTT.

The V gene is TRBV6-2 or TRBV6-3, the J gene TRBJ2-1; D uncertain. Trimming took 5 bases from V and 3 from J, leaving 5 bases between them. Looked up from germline, CDR1 is MNHEY and CDR2 is SVGEGT. This CDR3 spans 12 amino acids. The CDR3 DNA follows: TGTGCCAGCAGTCCCTTCTACAATGAGCAGTTCTTC. It yields the protein CASSPFYNEQFF.

The chain is built from TRBV23-1 and TRBJ1-3; TRBD1 might be the D (6 bases). TRBV23-1 is labeled an ORF, and its function is uncertain. Trimming removed 2 bases at V and 3 bases at J, with 14 bases between. This CDR3 comprises 16 residues. CDR3 coding DNA: TGCGCCAGCAGTCAAGTAGACAGGTTATATGGAAACACCATATATTTT. Translating gives CASSQVDRLYGNTIYF.

In this sample, this clone turned up once. CDR3 sequence (DNA): TGTGCCAGCAGCTTACTGACAGGCTTAGAGACCCAGTACTTC. This sequence encodes CASSLLTGLETQYF. The rearrangement uses TRBV7-6 and TRBJ2-5; TRBD1 might be the D (6 bases). V shed 2 bases and J shed 4 bases, with 11 bases lying between them. CDR3 length: 14 amino acids. The germline V gene encodes CDR1 SGHVS and CDR2 FNYEAQ.

V usage is TRBV27 and J usage is TRBJ2-1; 8 nucleotides agree with TRBD2. The CDR3 extends over 16 amino acids. Unmatched junction bases numbered 8, after V lost 2 bases and J lost 5 bases. CDR1 MNHEY and CDR2 SMNVEV come from the germline V gene (reference sequence). The CDR3 nucleotides read TGTGCCAGCAGTTTACCGGGCGGGGGGAGGAACAATGAGCAGTTCTTC. Translation: CASSLPGGGRNNEQFF.

This clone was detected a few times. The rearrangement joins TRBV3-1 (or the pseudogene TRBV3-2) to TRBJ2-2; D perhaps matches TRBD1 (6 bases). The V gene's germline CDR1 is LGHDT and CDR2 YNNKEL (reference sequence). The CDR3 extends over 11 amino acids. Trimming took off 9 bases at V and 5 bases at J, with 7 bases between the two ends. The chain's CDR3 is CASGQTGELFF. DNA of the CDR3: TGTGCCAGTGGACAGACCGGGGAGCTGTTTTTT.

This chain links TRBV6-5 with TRBJ2-1; 10 nucleotides align to TRBD2. Germline V gives CDR1 MNHEY, CDR2 SVGAGI. The CDR3 loop spans 13 amino acids. The junction had 6 bases not matched to a gene; V was cut back by 8 bases and J by 8 bases. The CDR3, as DNA: TGTGCCAGCCGAGGTAGCGGGGGGTATGAGCAGTTCTTC. Translation gives CASRGSGGYEQFF.

This rearrangement joins TRBV10-3 to TRBJ1-6, with D hard to call. The germline gives CDR1 ENHRY, CDR2 SYGVKD. The CDR3 is 13 residues long. Trimming removed 7 bases at V and 7 bases at J, with 11 bases between. The CDR3 loop reads CAITSRGNSPLHF. The CDR3 DNA is TGTGCCATCACTTCTCGAGGGAATTCACCCCTCCACTTT.